The 28 T cell receptor beta chains below were found in one sample sequenced in a study of T cell clusters in autoimmune cytopenias. TRB was amplified from roughly 0.25 ug of peripheral blood genomic DNA per sample. TRB was amplified by touch-down multiplex PCR, primer pools A and B combined. TCRdb re-called the multiplex PCR reads and catalogs CDR3 proteins one per entry, DNA excluded. The sample totals thousands of distinct CDR3 sequences; its top ten clones hold roughly 5%. The sequenced material came from peripheral blood. The receptors come from a human donor with an autoimmune cytopenia or autoimmune hepatitis (not recorded which).

The rearrangement joins TRBV6-6 to TRBJ1-1; the D call from TCRdb, TRBD1, cannot be confirmed without DNA. The CDR3 sequence is 18 residues long. Germline values: CDR1 MNHNY, CDR2 SVGAGI (reference sequence). The CDR3 protein is CASSYSLGTVGMNTEAFF.

Measured by frequency, this clonotype is medium-sized. The chain uses TRBV30 and TRBJ1-2. The length of the CDR3 is 15 residues. Germline CDR1 and CDR2: GTSNPN and SVGIG (reference sequence). The CDR3 loop reads CAWSEGRTRNYGYTF.

This clonotype ranks as medium-sized (0.01 to 0.1%) in terms of frequency. This chain links TRBV19 with TRBJ1-5. CDR1 is LNHDA and CDR2 is SQIVND in the germline V gene (reference sequence). The CDR3 contains 16 residues. The CDR3 spells CASLAWGEGGNQPQHF.

This clonotype is deemed medium-sized by its frequency. The J gene is TRBJ1-2, the V gene TRBV19; checking the TCRdb D call of TRBD1 is not possible without DNA. This CDR3 is 13 amino acids long. Germline V gives CDR1 LNHDA, CDR2 SQIVND (reference sequence). The chain's CDR3 is CASNREPNYGYTF.

This sequence joins TRBV4-3 and TRBJ2-2; TCRdb's assignment of TRBD1 cannot be checked, as there is no DNA. CDR3 length: 15 amino acids. Germline CDR1 reads LGHNA; CDR2 reads YSLEER. The CDR3 region is CASSQDGAITGELFF.

This clonotype ranks as medium-sized in terms of frequency. V gene TRBV18 combines with J gene TRBJ1-2; TCRdb names TRBD1, which stays unverified in the absence of DNA. The CDR3 contains 14 residues. Looked up from germline, CDR1 is KGHSH and CDR2 is LQKENI. The CDR3 region is CASFPGRGGHGYTF.

According to its frequency, this clonotype is medium-sized. This chain connects TRBV6-5 to TRBJ1-4; as DNA is missing, the TRBD1 call by TCRdb cannot be tested. The germline V gene encodes CDR1 MNHEY and CDR2 SVGAGI. The CDR3 runs to 14 residues. CDR3 amino acids: CASSPLATNEKLFF.

The chain recombines TRBV24-1 with TRBJ2-7; the TRBD2 assignment by TCRdb is unverifiable without DNA. The CDR3 loop spans 17 amino acids. Germline-derived CDR1 and CDR2 are KGHDR and SFDVKD. The CDR3 loop reads CATSDLLRAGQTYEQYF.

The CDR3 loop reads CASSLGHRAHEQYF. The rearrangement links TRBV7-9 to TRBJ2-7; TCRdb's assignment of TRBD1 cannot be checked, as there is no DNA. There are 14 residues in the CDR3. Germline CDR1 reads SEHNR; CDR2 reads FQNEAQ (reference sequence).

This rearrangement joins TRBV12-3 or TRBV12-4 to TRBJ2-1; TCRdb designates TRBD2, a call that cannot be tested without DNA. The CDR3 runs to 17 residues. The chain's CDR3 is CASSSLSLAGLIDEQFF.

This chain links TRBV2 with TRBJ2-5. The CDR3 is 12 amino acids. Germline loops: CDR1 SNHLY, CDR2 FYNNEI. The CDR3: CASSGTGETQYF.

This chain links TRBV30 with TRBJ2-3. Germline loops: CDR1 GTSNPN, CDR2 SVGIG (reference sequence). This CDR3 spans 13 amino acids. CDR3 sequence reads: CTSSMTSTDTQYF.

According to its frequency, this clonotype is medium-sized. The V gene is TRBV6-1, the J gene TRBJ1-2; TCRdb calls TRBD1, which cannot be checked without DNA. The germline V gene has CDR1 MNHNS and CDR2 SASEGT. The CDR3 covers 14 residues. Here the CDR3 reads CASSEASGHYGYTF.

The chain joins TRBV6-2 or TRBV6-3 to TRBJ1-1; TCRdb reports TRBD1, a call that lacks DNA to check it against. The germline CDR1 and CDR2 sequences are MNHEY and SVGEGT. The CDR3 has 15 residues. CDR3: CASSSTGGGKAEAFF.

Judged by frequency, this clonotype is medium-sized (0.01 to 0.1%). V gene TRBV11-1 combines with J gene TRBJ2-5; TCRdb lists TRBD2, though no DNA is available to test this call. The CDR3 totals 15 residues. Germline CDR1 and CDR2: SGHAT and FQDESV (reference sequence). CDR3 sequence: CASSLGGLLQETQYF.

This clonotype is called medium-sized based on its frequency. The chain carries TRBV30 and TRBJ2-2; TCRdb gives TRBD2 as the D gene, but with no DNA this cannot be confirmed. The CDR3 extends over 18 amino acids. Germline V gives CDR1 GTSNPN, CDR2 SVGIG (reference sequence). The CDR3 region is CAWSALSSGMRGYGELFF.

The chain uses TRBV12-3 or TRBV12-4 and TRBJ2-5; TCRdb designates TRBD2, a call that cannot be tested without DNA. The CDR3 runs to 14 residues. This CDR3 is CASSQPTSGGRQYF.

This clonotype ranks as medium-sized in terms of frequency. J is TRBJ1-2 and V is TRBV30. Germline assignment: CDR1 GTSNPN and CDR2 SVGIG (reference sequence). The CDR3 length is 14 residues. CDR3 region: CAWSVNAAYYGYTF.

This CDR3 is CASSLLQGPYEQYF. The chain uses TRBV5-1 and TRBJ2-7. Germline CDR1 reads SGHRS; CDR2 reads YFSETQ. This CDR3 spans 14 amino acids. Using reference TRBV5-1 and TRBJ2-7 for the parts outside the CDR3, the full variable domain is KAGVTQTPRYLIKTRGQQVTLSCSPISGHRSVSWYQQTPGQGLQFLFEYFSETQRNKGNFPGRFSGRQFSNSRSEMNVSTLELGDSALYLCASSLLQGPYEQYFGPGTRLTVT.

The rearrangement links TRBV20-1 to TRBJ1-2; the D call of TRBD1 rests on TCRdb alone, since no DNA is present to check it. Germline assignment: CDR1 DFQATT and CDR2 SNEGSKA (reference sequence). The CDR3 consists of 13 residues. The CDR3 spells CSARGQGRYGYTF.

CDR3 amino acids: CASTRNGGEKLFF. V is TRBV21-1 and J is TRBJ1-4. TRBV21-1 is a documented pseudogene. This CDR3 has 13 amino acids.

The V gene is TRBV7-2, the J gene TRBJ1-4; TCRdb outputs TRBD1, but without DNA this stays unchecked. The V gene's germline CDR1 is SGHTA and CDR2 FQGNSA. The length of the CDR3 is 15 residues. CDR3 residues: CASSISTGGLKKLFF.

The V and J genes are TRBV11-1 and TRBJ2-1; absent DNA, TCRdb's TRBD2 call cannot be checked. CDR1 and CDR2 (germline): SGHAT, FQDESV (reference sequence). CDR3 size: 16 residues. The CDR3 here is CASSLTSGSSYNEQFF.

Considering frequency, this clonotype is medium-sized. V is TRBV12-3 or TRBV12-4 and J is TRBJ1-5; lacking DNA, the TRBD1 call made by TCRdb goes unchecked. The CDR3 is made up of 15 amino acids. This chain's CDR3 is CASSPGQGGNQPQHF.

This clonotype is deemed medium-sized by its frequency. The J gene is TRBJ2-5, the V gene TRBV6-5; the TCRdb call, TRBD1, lacks DNA for checking. There are 15 residues in the CDR3. The germline gives CDR1 MNHEY, CDR2 SVGAGI. This CDR3 is CASRIGTGGRETQYF.

By frequency, this clonotype registers medium-sized. The CDR3 spells CAWSPGFFDTEAFF. The chain employs TRBV30 and TRBJ1-1; as DNA is missing, the TRBD1 call by TCRdb cannot be tested. The CDR3 is 14 amino acids. Germline V gene data show CDR1 as GTSNPN and CDR2 as SVGIG (reference sequence).

The J gene is TRBJ2-1, the V gene TRBV20-1; the TCRdb call, TRBD2, lacks DNA for checking. Germline V gene sequence: CDR1 DFQATT, CDR2 SNEGSKA (reference sequence). CDR3 length: 18 amino acids. CDR3: CSARLLAGGLSSYNEQFF.

This chain joins TRBV6-5 and TRBJ2-6; TCRdb calls TRBD1, which cannot be checked without DNA. The CDR3 totals 16 residues. In germline, CDR1 is MNHEY, CDR2 SVGAGI. This CDR3 is CASTAGAPSGANVLTF.